This TCR beta chain originates from a study of blood T cell repertoires in COVID-19. Study at large: Acute and convalescent COVID-19 samples came from the United States, Italy and Spain.

With 5 bases clipped from V and 5 bases from J, the junction kept 10 bases outside the gene matches. This CDR3 is built from 16 residues. Germline CDR1 KGHDR, CDR2 SFDVKD. Authors' processing steps: Reference gene primer amplification gave nucleated cell count estimates. The method was immunoSEQ multiplex PCR; TCRdb's version includes in-frame clones alone and lacks a portion of them. The V and J calls and clone size were taken over from that table, and D and trimming were inferred from the DNA. The sample has about 43,000 clones, approximately 90% seen once. The chain recombines TRBV24-1 with TRBJ2-3; 9 bases map to TRBD1. The TCR originated in a woman aged 80 or over with active COVID-19. The sequencing sample was made of peripheral blood. The CDR3 nucleotides are TGTGCCACCAGTGCCACACAGGGGGCAGGGGGAGATACGCAGTATTTT. Translation gives CATSATQGAGGDTQYF.